The clone carrying this TCR beta chain is judged medium-sized (0.01 to 0.1%). Antigen: not known. These data originate in a study of spatial heterogeneity in lung cancer. Study at large: Each unique TCR and UMI combination was seen more than ten times on average in raw reads. Study observations and caveats: Counts of expanded alpha and beta TCRs within tumors tracked the tumor nonsynonymous mutation count.

Each molecule of TCR cDNA was tagged with one unique molecular identifier. MiXCR, run by TCRdb on the 5' RACE reads, gives a single entry per CDR3 protein. The sample holds fewer than 9,500 distinct CDR3 sequences; approximately 9% are singletons and the top ten take 8% to 10%. Germline values: CDR1 MNHNS, CDR2 SASEGT. This CDR3 has 14 residues. Trimming removed 4 bases from V and 8 bases from J; junction bases left unmatched: 8. Time point in this sample: sample taken at primary tumor resection. The chain carries TRBV6-1 and TRBJ1-2; 9 nucleotides agree with TRBD1. This TCR derives from a male donor with early-stage non-small cell lung cancer. Sample: lung tumor tissue, taken at surgery. The CDR3 nucleotides read TGTGCCAGCAGTGTCGGACAGGGGAGAACGGGCTACACCTTC. Amino acids: CASSVGQGRTGYTF.